These T cell receptor beta chains were read from a single sample in a study of T-cell memory formation after mild COVID-19. Each CDR3 protein gets one entry after TCRdb re-called the 5' RACE reads with MiXCR. The sample includes roughly 250,000 distinct CDR3 sequences, approximately 15% seen only once; the top ten take 20% to 25%. Sequences were obtained from PBMCs or a T cell subset sorted from them (not recorded which). These receptors all stem from a man younger than 35 who had mild COVID-19 (a few samples of this study predate the infection). Cell type and time point are not known. Both conserved end residues are part of each CDR3. D genes are given only for firm matches. The size field is filled for only some rows; it gives once, few, many or a size class.

size	D	V	J	CDR3	DNA
few	TRBD2	TRBV4-3	TRBJ2-3	CASSQGEGADTQYF	TGCGCCAGCAGCCAAGGGGAGGGAGCAGATACGCAGTATTTT
.	.	TRBV7-9	TRBJ1-5	CASSLGAGHQPQHF	TGTGCCAGCAGCTTAGGGGCAGGGCATCAGCCCCAGCATTTT
few	.	TRBV7-9	TRBJ1-2	CASSLGGQARANYGYTF	TGTGCCAGCAGCCTGGGCGGGCAGGCCCGAGCTAACTATGGCTACACCTTC
.	TRBD1	TRBV5-1	TRBJ2-7	CASSQDRVGEQYF	TGCGCCAGCAGCCAGGACAGGGTGGGCGAGCAGTACTTC
.	TRBD1	TRBV7-2	TRBJ1-3	CASSGWDRGNTIYF	TGTGCCAGCAGCGGCTGGGACAGAGGAAACACCATATATTTT
few	.	TRBV20-1	TRBJ2-5	CSARSQRNQETQYF	TGCAGTGCAAGATCACAGCGAAACCAAGAGACCCAGTACTTC
.	.	TRBV6-5	TRBJ1-2	CASSPRDRGYTF	TGTGCCAGTTCACCTCGGGACCGGGGCTACACCTTC
.	TRBD1	TRBV5-1	TRBJ2-2	CASSFSGQGATGELFF	TGCGCCAGCAGCTTCTCAGGACAGGGGGCAACCGGGGAGCTGTTTTTT
few	.	TRBV6-5	TRBJ2-3	CASRTTGHTQYF	TGTGCCAGCAGAACTACAGGGCACACGCAGTATTTT
.	.	TRBV6-5	TRBJ2-2	CASSYWGPTNTGELFF	TGTGCCAGCAGTTATTGGGGGCCGACGAACACCGGGGAGCTATTTTTT
few	.	TRBV5-5	TRBJ2-5	CASSWRPARGSEYF	TGTGCCAGCAGCTGGAGACCTGCTAGGGGTTCGGAGTACTTC
.	.	TRBV12-3/TRBV12-4	TRBJ2-2	CASSVQGGELFF	TGTGCCAGCAGCGTTCAGGGCGGGGAGCTGTTTTTT
few	.	TRBV20-1	TRBJ2-3	CSAAWGQDVRDTQYF	TGCAGTGCTGCTTGGGGGCAGGACGTCCGGGATACGCAGTATTTT
.	.	TRBV20-1	TRBJ2-1	CSAPPPGRFYNEQFF	TGCAGTGCTCCTCCTCCCGGCCGGTTTTACAATGAGCAGTTCTTC
many	TRBD1	TRBV6-5	TRBJ1-6	CASSRQGNSPLHF	TGTGCCAGCAGCAGACAGGGGAATTCACCCCTCCACTTT
few	TRBD2	TRBV12-3/TRBV12-4	TRBJ2-5	CASSSTSGGQETQYF	TGTGCCAGCAGTTCGACTAGCGGGGGACAAGAGACCCAGTACTTC
few	TRBD1	TRBV5-1	TRBJ2-2	CASTGTEYTGELFF	TGCGCCAGCACCGGGACAGAATACACCGGGGAGCTGTTTTTT
.	TRBD1	TRBV12-3/TRBV12-4	TRBJ1-5	CASSLREGAGDQPQHF	TGTGCCAGCAGTTTAAGGGAGGGGGCAGGGGATCAGCCCCAGCATTTT
.	TRBD2	TRBV7-6	TRBJ2-3	CASSPGGGRVTDTQYF	TGTGCCAGCAGCCCGGGGGGCGGGAGGGTCACAGATACGCAGTATTTT
few	.	TRBV6-5	TRBJ2-7	CASSSDASPYEQYF	TGTGCCAGCAGTTCCGACGCTAGTCCCTACGAGCAGTACTTC
few	TRBD1	TRBV12-3/TRBV12-4	TRBJ2-1	CASSHGQGASNEQFF	TGTGCCAGCAGCCACGGACAGGGGGCGTCCAATGAGCAGTTCTTC
.	TRBD2	TRBV7-2	TRBJ2-3	CASSLGWGGDTQYF	TGTGCCAGCAGCTTAGGTTGGGGGGGAGATACGCAGTATTTT
.	TRBD1	TRBV20-1	TRBJ2-5	CSARADRGETQYF	TGCAGTGCTAGAGCGGACAGGGGAGAGACCCAGTACTTC
.	.	TRBV4-1	TRBJ1-1	CASSQSDDRRAFF	TGCGCCAGCAGCCAATCGGACGACAGGCGGGCTTTCTTT
.	TRBD2	TRBV27	TRBJ2-1	CATASGGAPDEQFF	TGTGCCACCGCCTCCGGGGGGGCCCCTGATGAGCAGTTCTTC
few	.	TRBV6-5	TRBJ2-6	CASSQLQGTGANVLTF	TGTGCCAGCAGTCAGCTCCAGGGGACCGGGGCCAACGTCCTGACTTTC
.	.	TRBV12-3/TRBV12-4	TRBJ2-7	CASSLGGRGYEQYF	TGTGCCAGCAGCCTCGGGGGCCGGGGCTACGAGCAGTACTTC
.	TRBD1	TRBV11-2	TRBJ1-2	CASSGFRDRAAGYTF	TGTGCCAGCAGCGGATTCCGGGACAGGGCGGCTGGCTACACCTTC
.	.	TRBV4-2	TRBJ2-1	CASSQEPDSEQFF	TGTGCCAGCAGCCAAGAACCGGACTCCGAGCAGTTCTTC
.	.	TRBV4-3	TRBJ1-1	CASSQDGGGNTEAFF	TGCGCCAGCAGCCAAGATGGCGGCGGGAACACTGAAGCTTTCTTT
.	.	TRBV3-1	TRBJ1-2	CASSPAQRLGYTF	TGTGCCAGCAGCCCTGCCCAAAGGTTAGGCTACACCTTC